This T cell receptor (beta chain) was documented in a study of CD8 T cells in ankylosing spondylitis (dated by TCRdb to about 2017). With regard to the full study: The study set out to find disease-linked TCR variants by profiling T cell receptor beta repertoires in ankylosing spondylitis patients and healthy donors. Samples of peripheral blood were taken, and for ankylosing spondylitis patients, synovial fluid was collected as well. The full study cohort comprised 25 ankylosing spondylitis patients and over a hundred healthy donors.

The germline V gene (reference sequence) supplies CDR1 MNHEY and CDR2 SMNVEV. Trimming at the junction amounts to 6 bases on V and 3 bases on J, and the germline ends lie 8 bases apart. The CDR3 contains 12 residues, cysteine and phenylalanine counted. Left in the record is the CDR3 DNA by itself, 36 bases read in frame from the first base. Sequencer: Illumina HiSeq 2500. TCR beta libraries were prepared by quantitative 5'-RACE with molecular barcodes. Processing in the source paper ran as follows. A new computational method, built on a probabilistic model of VDJ rearrangement, was used to identify disease-linked TCR variants. TCRdb reanalyzed the raw reads on its own, using fastp at Q25 for trimming and MiXCR for clone calling, and kept in-frame beta chains. Each record represents a unique CDR3 protein, reported with the most common genes and DNA among its rows. The V and J calls, along with clone size, are taken from TCRdb and not from the paper's own processing. Across this sample there are around 770,000 distinct CDR3 sequences, with over 9.5% seen only once. About 0.5% of the sample lies in the top ten.

As concerns this clonotype: There is no known antigen for this receptor. Base qualities are not at hand, and no much larger clone is one base apart.

Results the study describes overall, beyond this receptor: In peripheral blood, the disease-linked clones were found at relatively low frequencies and had a CD8+ phenotype. According to the report, matched synovial fluid samples from ankylosing spondylitis patients were significantly enriched for the disease-linked clones. Some TCR beta motif variants had previously been reported in synovial fluid and blood of reactive arthritis patients, which suggested common disease-initiation mechanisms. Blood from ankylosing spondylitis patients appeared to be characterized by a TCR beta motif composed of under 10 highly homologous amino acid variants.

This clonotype was obtained from a male donor with ankylosing spondylitis. The sequenced material came from blood, either unsorted or a sorted T cell fraction (not recorded which). The sequence links TRBV27 to TRBJ2-5, with a weak D call of TRBD2 (6 bases match). The DNA is as follows: TGTGCCAGCAGGGACTATGAAGAGACCCAGTACTTC. Its product reads: CASRDYEETQYF.